This TCR beta chain was identified during a study of blood T cells in healthy people across ages (dated by TCRdb to between 2015 and 2017). In terms of the full investigation: In model experiments, roughly one uniquely barcoded TCR beta cDNA molecule per two T cells was captured by template switching. The study measured age-related changes in TCR beta repertoire diversity using deep sequencing normalized with unique cDNA molecular identifiers. The donors were split into four age groups: young (average around 15 years), middle-aged (roughly 39), aged (approximately 60) and long-lived (roughly 86). To avoid experimental bias, donors of different ages were spread randomly across the sequencing lanes. Two additional independent replicas of 1 million unique cDNA reads from the same blood draw were analyzed for two donors (one aged 18 to 29 and one aged 80 or older). What the authors observed across the whole study: Because the CMV infection status of the donors was unknown, age-related changes in expanded clonotypes may potentially have been confounded. The long-lived group showed more naive CD4+ T cells, fewer expanded clones and increased TCR diversity than the aged group, suggesting age selection. Observed TCR beta diversity per million T cells fell roughly linearly with age, and a significant reduction was already apparent by age roughly 40. Estimates of total diversity based on one million sequenced T cells were considered lower bounds and underestimates. A strong correlation was found between observed TCR beta diversity and the percentage of naive T cells measured by flow cytometry. Since profiling was done on bulk unsorted PBMCs, naive and antigen-experienced compartments could not be conclusively compared.

Systemically healthy Caucasian individuals from Russia, 35 to 50 in total and aged about 6 to 100 years, were included as donors. Roughly 9.5 milliliters of peripheral blood were drawn from each donor into EDTA-treated Vacutainer tubes. Ficoll-Paque density-gradient centrifugation was used to isolate PBMCs, with at least 6.5 million obtained per sample. Total RNA, at least 5 micrograms per sample, was extracted from PBMCs with Trizol reagent. The percentages of naive CD45RAhigh/CD27high T cells were determined by flow cytometry on a PBMC aliquot from every donor. The library was produced with 5' RACE. Instrument used: Illumina HiSeq 2500. A second PCR of roughly 6 to 11 cycles was run with a J-beta primer mix and a sample-barcoded 5' primer. A template-switch 5' adaptor carrying 12 random nucleotides introduced a unique molecular identifier onto each TCR beta cDNA molecule. Each sample yielded at least 3 million CDR3-containing paired-end reads. All of the RNA was converted into first-strand cDNA using the Mint cDNA synthesis kit, with a TRBC-specific oligonucleotide serving as the primer. All cDNA was treated with uracil-DNA glycosylase and then went through a first 18-cycle PCR with the universal primers M1SS and BC2_uni_R. As for the original processing: Each sample was normalized by randomly selecting 1 million high-quality reads, each carrying a distinct molecular identifier. Instead of being binned into consensus sequences, reads that shared molecular identifiers were thrown out. MiTCR, with a Q25 quality threshold and the strictest error-elimination algorithm, was used for CDR3 identification, clonotype clustering and error correction. Lower-bound total TCR beta diversity was estimated with a nonparametric unseen species model using Euler transformation. The public reads were quality trimmed at Q25 with fastp and then assembled into clones with MiXCR by TCRdb, keeping productive beta chains. Entries that share a CDR3 protein sequence are merged under the most common genes and DNA. Clone size and V and J calls follow TCRdb, not the original study. The sample table shows almost 1 million distinct CDR3 sequences, and 51% are seen once. Jointly, the top ten make up about a fifth of the sample.

There are a few counts of this clonotype. Its binding antigen is unknown. Base quality data are lacking; no much larger clone is found one base away. The CDR1 and CDR2 encoded by the germline V gene (reference sequence) are SGHKS and YYEKEE. Reading from cysteine to phenylalanine, the CDR3 counts 15 amino acids. Only the CDR3 part of the read is kept: 45 bases, read in frame from the first base. For this chain, trimming is 0 bases at the V end and 1 base at the J end, and the number of junction bases without a gene match is 3. The receptor chain draws on TRBV5-5 and TRBJ2-5; 7 junctional bases match TRBD2. Sequencing input: blood. The source of this sequence is an older woman in good health. The DNA is as follows: TGTGCCAGCAGCTTGGGGACTAGACTCCAAGAGACCCAGTACTTC. Its protein reads: CASSLGTRLQETQYF.